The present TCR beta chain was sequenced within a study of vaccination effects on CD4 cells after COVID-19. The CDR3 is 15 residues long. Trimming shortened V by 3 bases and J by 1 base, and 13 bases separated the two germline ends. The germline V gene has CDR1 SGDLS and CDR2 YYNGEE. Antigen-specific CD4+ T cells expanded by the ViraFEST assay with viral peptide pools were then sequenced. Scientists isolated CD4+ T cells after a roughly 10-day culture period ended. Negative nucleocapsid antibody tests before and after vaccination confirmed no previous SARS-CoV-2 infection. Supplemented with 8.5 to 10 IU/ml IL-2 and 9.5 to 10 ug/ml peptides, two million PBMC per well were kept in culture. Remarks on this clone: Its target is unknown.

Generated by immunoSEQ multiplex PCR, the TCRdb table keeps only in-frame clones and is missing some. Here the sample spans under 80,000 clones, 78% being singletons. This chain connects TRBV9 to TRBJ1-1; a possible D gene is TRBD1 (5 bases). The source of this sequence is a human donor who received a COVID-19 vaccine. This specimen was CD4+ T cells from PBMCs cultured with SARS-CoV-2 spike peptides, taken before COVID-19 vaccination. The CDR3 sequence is CASSEEGRSNTEAFF. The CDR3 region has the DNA TGTGCCAGCAGCGAGGAGGGGCGGTCGAACACTGAAGCTTTCTTT.